This T cell receptor beta chain was documented in a study of cytomegalovirus exposure and HLA in healthy donors. Findings and caveats of the study: The dataset shows that most TCR sequences were rare, while some public TCRs occurred in many donors. Reports showed the classifier diagnosing cytomegalovirus status with high specificity and sensitivity. The listing of 150 or so TCR beta chains classed them as cytomegalovirus-associated.

From the approximately 120-subject validation cohort, which was separate from the approximately 700-subject first cohort, the donors were drawn. Germline CDR1 is MDHEN and CDR2 is SYDVKM. Between the trimmed V and J ends, which lost 5 bases and 4 bases, there was a span of 15 bases. This CDR3 comprises 15 residues. In the case of this clone: Its antigen is unidentified.

The data were produced by immunoSEQ multiplex PCR, yet TCRdb's version contains in-frame clones alone and is incomplete. The sample includes about 57,000 clones, about 90% of them seen just once. Sequencing was performed on PBMCs. This chain connects TRBV28 to TRBJ1-3; D is perhaps TRBD1 (5 bases). The receptor comes from a woman aged 18-29 years in good health and CMV-seronegative. The CDR3 DNA reads TGTGCCAGCAGTACCCAACGGGGGACGGGAAACACCATATATTTT. Amino acids: CASSTQRGTGNTIYF.